Below, 12 T cell receptor beta chains from the same sample are listed, as sequenced in a study. Treg sorting used a CD4+CD25+CD127-/low gate. Via MiXCR, TCRdb re-called the 5' RACE reads, giving one row per CDR3 protein. The table shows around 30,000 distinct CDR3 sequences, with 25% to 30% occurring only once. Sequences were obtained from tumor-infiltrating Tregs sorted from the breast tumor. These receptors all stem from a female donor with breast cancer.

This clonotype has just one count. The chain has TRBV7-8 and TRBJ2-7; TRBD1 matches at 9 bases. Trimming cost V 0 bases and J 1 base; bases outside gene matches: 4. This CDR3 region has 16 residues. Germline values: CDR1 SGHVS, CDR2 FQNEAQ. CDR3 loop: CASSLAGTGKSYEQYF. The CDR3 coding sequence is TGTGCCAGCAGCTTAGCGGGGACAGGGAAATCCTACGAGCAGTACTTC.

The genes are TRBV24-1 and TRBJ1-5; no clear D gene. Trimming shortened V by 1 base and J by 4 bases, and 4 bases separated the two germline ends. CDR3 length: 13 amino acids. The V gene's germline CDR1 is KGHDR and CDR2 SFDVKD. CDR3: CATSDFGNQPQHF. The CDR3 nucleotides read TGTGCCACCAGTGATTTTGGAAATCAGCCCCAGCATTTT.

This clonotype has at least ten counts. The chain uses TRBV12-3 or TRBV12-4 and TRBJ2-1; TRBD1 matches at 7 bases. V lost 6 bases to trimming and J lost 4 bases; unmatched junction nucleotides: 6. CDR3 length: 14 amino acids. The DNA of the CDR3 is TGTGCCAGCAGACAGAGGGGGCCTTACAATGAGCAGTTCTTC. This gives the protein CASRQRGPYNEQFF.

This clonotype has just a few counts. The chain joins TRBV6-6 to TRBJ2-7; 9 bases are a match to TRBD1. This CDR3 has 13 residues. The germline V gene has CDR1 MNHNY and CDR2 SVGAGI (reference sequence). Trimming removed 5 bases from V and 4 bases from J; junction bases left unmatched: 3. The CDR3 nucleotides read TGTGCCAGCAGTGCGACAGGGGGATACGAGCAGTACTTC. This codes for CASSATGGYEQYF.

A note on this clonotype: At one boundary the junction diverges from the germline segment, which might be a read error. The rearrangement uses TRBV14 and TRBJ2-3; TRBD2 matches at 12 bases. CDR3 length: 18 amino acids. Per germline, CDR1 SGHDN and CDR2 FVKESK. CDR3: CASSQPRLAGAGTDTRYF. CDR3 nucleotides: TGTGCCAGCAGCCAACCACGACTAGCGGGAGCAGGCACAGATACGCGGTATTTT.

The chain has TRBV6-6 and TRBJ1-5; D unclear. The CDR3 is made up of 13 amino acids. Germline lookup yields CDR1 MNHNY and CDR2 SVGAGI (reference sequence). The ends were cut back, 5 bases at V and 7 bases at J, with 12 bases in the middle. CDR3 residues: CASSAQSGQPQHF. The CDR3 DNA is TGTGCCAGCAGTGCCCAGTCCGGACAGCCCCAGCATTTT.

This clonotype showed up many times. The rearrangement joins TRBV19 to TRBJ1-5; D ambiguous. Trimming removed 3 bases from V and 0 bases from J, with 9 bases in between. The CDR3 spans 15 residues. Germline CDR1 reads LNHDA; CDR2 reads SQIVND (reference sequence). Written as DNA, the CDR3 is TGTGCCAGTAGTATCGGTGGGTTTAGCAATCAGCCCCAGCATTTT. Its protein is CASSIGGFSNQPQHF.

This clonotype was recorded a few times. No conserved phenylalanine or tryptophan is present at the end of the CDR3, so a read error is the likely explanation. The J gene is TRBJ2-1, the V gene TRBV20-1, with D maybe TRBD2 (6 bases). Deletions cut 3 bases from V and 0 bases from J, with 12 bases between. CDR3 length: 15 residues. Germline values: CDR1 DFQATT, CDR2 SNEGSKA (reference sequence). DNA of the CDR3: TGCAGTGCTAGGGACTACCTTAGCTCCTACAATGAGCAGTTCCTC. It encodes CSARDYLSSYNEQFL.

The chain employs TRBV6-5 and TRBJ1-6, with D maybe TRBD1 (5 bases). The germline V gene encodes CDR1 MNHEY and CDR2 SVGAGI. Deletions cut 3 bases from V and 12 bases from J, with 12 bases between. CDR3 length equals 13 residues. CDR3 sequence reads: CASSYGDPLPLHF. CDR3 in DNA: TGTGCCAGCAGTTATGGGGACCCGCTACCCCTCCACTTT.

This clonotype has ten or more counts. A much bigger clone sits one base away, suggesting this may be a read error. V is TRBV4-1 and J is TRBJ2-7; TRBD2 is a possible D gene (5 bases). The CDR3 runs to 17 residues. The germline V and J ends were trimmed by 4 bases and 2 bases, with 21 bases remaining between them. Germline V gene data show CDR1 as MGHRA and CDR2 as YSYEKL. CDR3 amino acids: CASSREGAGLQPYEQYF. Here the CDR3 DNA reads TGCGCCAGCAGCCGAGAAGGTGCCGGACTCCAGCCCTACGAGCAGTACTTC.

This clonotype was observed a few times. This chain connects TRBV6-5 to TRBJ2-5; the D gene is possibly TRBD2 (5 bases). The CDR3 runs 11 residues. Germline-derived CDR1 and CDR2 are MNHEY and SVGAGI. For the CDR3, the DNA is TGTGCGTCGGGGTCACAAGAGACCCAGTACTTC. Its translation: CASGSQETQYF.

A remark on this clonotype: This may come from a read error, since a much larger clone is one base off. The rearrangement links TRBV20-1 to TRBJ2-3; D perhaps matches TRBD1 (5 bases). Gene TRBJ1-5 matches the end of the DNA better, so the J call may be wrong. The CDR3 covers 13 residues. The germline CDR1 and CDR2 sequences are DFQATT and SNEGSKA (reference sequence). CDR3 protein: CSARGAGPDTQHF. CDR3 in DNA: TGCAGTGCTAGAGGGGCGGGGCCAGATACGCAGCATTTT.